This TCR beta chain was recovered during a study of CD8 T cells in cerebrospinal fluid in Alzheimer's disease. Study as a whole: Two single-cell methods, plate-based nested PCR and droplet-based sequencing, assessed CSF clonal expansion. Study-level points and caveats: In mild cognitive impairment or Alzheimer's disease, the biggest CSF clone made up more TCRs than in controls.

10X single-cell V(D)J and 5' gene-expression libraries profiled CSF cells. From its re-call of the 10x single-cell sequencing reads, TCRdb lists each CDR3 protein once, without DNA. The sample table sets out roughly 1,400 distinct CDR3 sequences. Worth noting for this clonotype: Its antigen is currently unknown.

CDR3 length: 13 amino acids. CDR1 GTSNPN and CDR2 SVGIG come from the germline V gene (reference sequence). The TCR originated in a human donor in good health. The rearrangement links TRBV30 to TRBJ2-2. What was sequenced was cerebrospinal fluid. The CDR3: CAWSSYSTGELFF.